The 24 T cell receptor beta chains listed next were all sequenced from one sample in a study of cytomegalovirus exposure and HLA in healthy donors. Both 60 Vbeta primers and 13 Jbeta primers went into the PCR. The method was immunoSEQ multiplex PCR; TCRdb's version includes in-frame clones alone and lacks a portion of them. In the table there are fewer than 200,000 clones, 65% to 90% of which are singletons. The sample was PBMCs. Receptors originate from a male donor in good health and CMV-seronegative.

The J gene is TRBJ2-7, the V gene TRBV5-1, with D maybe TRBD1 (5 bases). The CDR3 totals 14 residues. V was cut by 0 bases and J by 5 bases, with 12 bases left in between. Germline V CDR1 and CDR2: SGHRS, YFSETQ. The CDR3 sequence: CASSLGQGGDEQYF. CDR3 coding DNA: TGCGCCAGCAGCTTGGGGCAGGGTGGGGACGAGCAGTACTTC. Supplemented by reference TRBV5-1 and TRBJ2-7, the full variable domain reads KAGVTQTPRYLIKTRGQQVTLSCSPISGHRSVSWYQQTPGQGLQFLFEYFSETQRNKGNFPGRFSGRQFSNSRSEMNVSTLELGDSALYLCASSLGQGGDEQYFGPGTRLTVT.

This clone was counted only a few times. The V call is TRBV5-1, the J call TRBJ2-7; 8 bases are a match to TRBD1. Germline V gene data show CDR1 as SGHRS and CDR2 as YFSETQ. This CDR3 contains 16 residues. After removal of 0 bases from V and 5 bases from J, the junction contained 10 bases not matched to a gene. The CDR3 bases are TGCGCCAGCAGCTTGGGCGGAGCCAGGGGGCAGGACGAGCAGTACTTC. Translated: CASSLGGARGQDEQYF.

The rearrangement links TRBV29-1 to TRBJ1-1, with D maybe TRBD1 (5 bases). The V end was cut by 2 bases, the J end by 7 bases, with 14 bases between. Germline-derived CDR1 and CDR2 are SQVTM and ANQGSEA. This CDR3 has 13 residues. The CDR3: CSVEPQRRGEAFF. The CDR3 coding sequence is TGCAGCGTTGAACCCCAACGGAGGGGTGAAGCTTTCTTT.

With respect to this clone: Other nucleotide sequences in the sample specify the same CDR3. This chain uses TRBV5-1 with TRBJ1-5; 7 nucleotides align to TRBD1. There are 15 residues in the CDR3. The trim removed 4 bases at V and 0 bases at J, leaving 4 bases unmatched. Germline V lookup: CDR1 SGHRS, CDR2 YFSETQ. Here the CDR3 DNA reads TGCGCCAGCAGCCCAGGGACAGTTAGCAATCAGCCCCAGCATTTT. Translating it yields CASSPGTVSNQPQHF.

J is TRBJ1-4 and V is TRBV4-3, with 7 bases that match TRBD1. V was pared by 3 bases and J by 5 bases, with 6 bases of the junction left unmatched. Germline-derived CDR1 and CDR2 are LGHNA and YSLEER. This CDR3 contains 15 residues. The chain's CDR3 is CASSHGDSFNEKLFF. The CDR3 nucleotides are TGCGCCAGCAGCCATGGGGACAGTTTCAATGAAAAACTGTTTTTT.

With respect to this clone: At the DNA level, this CDR3 is encoded by other sequences in the same sample as well. This rearrangement joins TRBV29-1 to TRBJ1-4; D unresolved. The V end was cut by 5 bases, the J end by 8 bases, with 6 bases between. This CDR3 is 10 amino acids long. Per germline, CDR1 SQVTM and CDR2 ANQGSEA. As DNA, the CDR3 is TGCAGCGTTTTTCGGGAAAAACTGTTTTTT. It encodes CSVFREKLFF.

CDR3: CASSTNLAGRYEETQYF. In nucleotides, the CDR3 is TGTGCCAGTAGTACAAATCTAGCGGGGCGTTATGAAGAGACCCAGTACTTC. The V call is TRBV19, the J call TRBJ2-5; 9 positions agree with TRBD2. CDR1 is LNHDA, CDR2 SQIVND, per germline (reference sequence). V dropped 4 bases and J dropped 3; count of bases not matched to a gene: 12. The CDR3 length is 17 residues. Filled out from reference TRBV19 and TRBJ2-5, the complete variable domain reads DGGITQSPKYLFRKEGQNVTLSCEQNLNHDAMYWYRQDPGQGLRLIYYSQIVNDFQKGDIAEGYSVSREKKESFPLTVTSAQKNPTAFYLCASSTNLAGRYEETQYFGPGTRLLVL.

The V gene is TRBV7-2, the J gene TRBJ1-1; a possible D gene is TRBD1 (5 bases). CDR1 is SGHTA, CDR2 FQGNSA, per germline. The CDR3 is 15 residues long. With 0 bases removed from V and 1 base from J, the gap between germline ends came to 9 bases. The CDR3 spells CASSLATDPNTEAFF. The DNA of the CDR3 is TGTGCCAGCAGCTTAGCGACAGACCCGAACACTGAAGCTTTCTTT. Using reference TRBV7-2 and TRBJ1-1 for the parts outside the CDR3, the full variable domain is GAGVSQSPSNKVTEKGKDVELRCDPISGHTALYWYRQSLGQGLEFLIYFQGNSAPDKSGLPSDRFSAERTGGSVSTLTIQRTQQEDSAVYLCASSLATDPNTEAFFGQGTRLTVV.

This chain joins TRBV7-9 and TRBJ2-7; 7 bases fit TRBD1. V was clipped by 1 base and J by 3 bases; unmatched bases: 6. The CDR3 length is 15 residues. CDR1 SEHNR and CDR2 FQNEAQ come from the germline V gene (reference sequence). The CDR3 reads CASSLVRGQIYEQYF. The CDR3 coding sequence is TGTGCCAGCAGCTTAGTTCGGGGACAGATCTACGAGCAGTACTTC. Based on the CDR3 plus reference TRBV7-9 and TRBJ2-7, the full variable domain is DTGVSQNPRHKITKRGQNVTFRCDPISEHNRLYWYRQTLGQGPEFLTYFQNEAQLEKSRLLSDRFSAERPKGSFSTLEIQRTEQGDSAMYLCASSLVRGQIYEQYFGPGTRLTVT.

This clone was recorded once. The V gene is TRBV19, the J gene TRBJ1-5; D ambiguous. The CDR3 spans 12 residues. The germline CDR1 and CDR2 sequences are LNHDA and SQIVND (reference sequence). Trimming shortened V by 6 bases and J by 5 bases, and 8 bases separated the two germline ends. The chain's CDR3 is CASREMDQPQHF. The CDR3 coding sequence is TGTGCCAGTAGGGAGATGGATCAGCCCCAGCATTTT.

The chain couples TRBV19 to TRBJ2-5; maybe TRBD1 (5 bases). The CDR3 sequence is 12 residues long. The germline CDR1 and CDR2 sequences are LNHDA and SQIVND (reference sequence). The germline V and J ends were trimmed by 2 bases and 4 bases, with 5 bases remaining between them. The CDR3 loop reads CASSIQGETQYF. The CDR3 DNA is TGTGCCAGTAGTATACAGGGAGAGACCCAGTACTTC.

CDR3 region: CASSPRTGVTGELFF. For the CDR3, the DNA is TGCGCCAGCAGCCCGAGGACAGGGGTTACCGGGGAGCTGTTTTTT. V usage is TRBV5-1 and J usage is TRBJ2-2; 9 nucleotides line up with TRBD1. After removal of 4 bases from V and 5 bases from J, the junction contained 6 bases not matched to a gene. Germline-derived CDR1 and CDR2 are SGHRS and YFSETQ. CDR3 length: 15 amino acids.

In regard to this clone: At one end the junction does not follow the germline gene, possibly because of a read error. V and J are TRBV6-6 and TRBJ1-6; TRBD1 matches at 7 bases. The CDR3 extends over 16 amino acids. CDR1 and CDR2 from the germline V gene are MNHNY and SVGAGI (reference sequence). Here the CDR3 DNA reads TGTGTCAGCAGCCTACCCTGGGACAGCACGGATTCACCCCTCCACTTT. It encodes CVSSLPWDSTDSPLHF.

The rearrangement uses TRBV5-1 and TRBJ2-7; D possibly corresponds to TRBD2 (6 bases). Trimming took off 4 bases at V and 7 bases at J, with 18 bases between the two ends. CDR3 length: 14 amino acids. Germline CDR1 is SGHRS and CDR2 is YFSETQ. The CDR3 is CASSLDRLGGEQYF. The CDR3 coding sequence is TGCGCCAGCAGCCTCGACCGACTCGGGGGAGAGCAGTACTTC.

This clone was recorded a few times. The chain uses TRBV6-5 and TRBJ1-2; D remains ambiguous. Trimming left V 6 bases short and J 8 bases short, with 10 bases between. In germline, CDR1 is MNHEY, CDR2 SVGAGI. The CDR3 loop spans 11 amino acids. In DNA form, the CDR3 reads TGTGCCAGCAGGGCCGAGGTGGGCTACACCTTC. This codes for CASRAEVGYTF.

The V and J genes are TRBV5-1 and TRBJ2-1; 10 positions match TRBD2. The germline V gene has CDR1 SGHRS and CDR2 YFSETQ. This CDR3 has 15 residues. The trim removed 0 bases at V and 6 bases at J, leaving 3 bases unmatched. CDR3 loop: CASSLEAGGFNEQFF. CDR3 nucleotide sequence: TGCGCCAGCAGCTTGGAAGCGGGGGGGTTCAATGAGCAGTTCTTC.

J is TRBJ1-4 and V is TRBV18, with a possible D match to TRBD1 (6 bases). This CDR3 comprises 14 residues. Germline loops: CDR1 KGHSH, CDR2 LQKENI. V was pared by 3 bases and J by 8 bases, with 13 bases between. CDR3 in amino acids: CASSPQGLQEKLFF. The CDR3 DNA is TGTGCCAGCTCACCCCAGGGGCTACAAGAAAAACTGTTTTTT.

The chain recombines TRBV5-1 with TRBJ1-1; TRBD1 might be the D (6 bases). V shed 0 bases and J shed 3 bases, with 12 bases lying between them. From germline, CDR1 is SGHRS and CDR2 YFSETQ. The CDR3 length is 15 residues. The CDR3 bases are TGCGCCAGCAGCTTGGAAGGACAGATATACACTGAAGCTTTCTTT. Translated, it gives CASSLEGQIYTEAFF.

CDR3 amino acids: CASRPQAGYNEKLFF. CDR3 DNA: TGTGCCAGCAGACCCCAGGCAGGGTATAATGAAAAACTGTTTTTT. The J gene is TRBJ1-4, the V gene TRBV6-5; TRBD1 might be the D (5 bases). Germline loops: CDR1 MNHEY, CDR2 SVGAGI. This CDR3 comprises 15 residues. V lost 6 bases to trimming and J lost 4 bases, with 15 bases between them.

The chain joins TRBV10-3 to TRBJ1-6, with 9 bases fitting TRBD1. The V segment lost 10 bases and the J segment 2 bases; nucleotides outside the gene matches: 9. Germline V gene data show CDR1 as ENHRY and CDR2 as SYGVKD. This CDR3 contains 16 residues. The CDR3 loop reads CATLSQGATYNSPLHF. Here the CDR3 DNA reads TGTGCCACCTTATCACAGGGGGCCACCTATAATTCACCCCTCCACTTT.

V is TRBV6-1 and J is TRBJ2-1, with 8 bases identical to TRBD1. The length of the CDR3 is 15 residues. The junction had 12 bases not matched to a gene; V was cut back by 7 bases and J by 7 bases. Germline V gene lookup returns CDR1 MNHNS and CDR2 SASEGT. CDR3 loop: CASNRDRQMKNEQFF. The CDR3 region has the DNA TGTGCCAGCAACCGGGACAGGCAAATGAAGAATGAGCAGTTCTTC.

The chain combines TRBV19 with TRBJ2-3; D uncertain. V was pared by 2 bases and J by 0 bases, with 9 bases between. Germline CDR1 reads LNHDA; CDR2 reads SQIVND (reference sequence). This CDR3 has 15 amino acids. CDR3 in amino acids: CASSIYVTSTDTQYF. CDR3 nucleotide sequence: TGTGCCAGTAGTATATATGTGACTAGCACAGATACGCAGTATTTT.

By sample fraction, this clone is medium-sized (0.01 to 0.1%). This sequence joins TRBV5-6 and TRBJ2-2, with 9 bases aligning to TRBD1. There are 14 residues in the CDR3. Germline loops: CDR1 SGHDT, CDR2 YYEEEE. V was clipped by 4 bases and J by 9 bases; unmatched bases: 7. CDR3 nucleotide sequence: TGTGCCAGCAGCCCCGGGACAGGGAATCGGGAGCTGTTTTTT. Translating gives CASSPGTGNRELFF.

The chain links TRBV18 to TRBJ1-1, with 8 bases that match TRBD1. Germline V gives CDR1 KGHSH, CDR2 LQKENI. Unmatched junction bases numbered 3, after V lost 6 bases and J lost 0 bases. The CDR3 spans 14 residues. The CDR3 loop is CASSGQGMNTEAFF. The CDR3 nucleotides read TGTGCCAGCTCCGGACAGGGAATGAACACTGAAGCTTTCTTT. The full variable domain, rest sourced from reference TRBV18 and TRBJ1-1, is NAGVMQNPRHLVRRRGQEARLRCSPMKGHSHVYWYRQLPEEGLKFMVYLQKENIIDESGMPKERFSAEFPKEGPSILRIQQVVRGDSAAYFCASSGQGMNTEAFFGQGTRLTVV.